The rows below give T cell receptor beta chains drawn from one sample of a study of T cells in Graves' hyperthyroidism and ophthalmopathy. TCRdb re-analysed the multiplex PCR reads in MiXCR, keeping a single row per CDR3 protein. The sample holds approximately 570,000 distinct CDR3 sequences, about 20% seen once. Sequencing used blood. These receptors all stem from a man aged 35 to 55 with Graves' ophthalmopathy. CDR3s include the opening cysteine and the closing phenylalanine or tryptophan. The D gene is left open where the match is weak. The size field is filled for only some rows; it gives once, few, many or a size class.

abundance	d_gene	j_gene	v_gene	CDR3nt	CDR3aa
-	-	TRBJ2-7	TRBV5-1	TGCGCCAGCAGCCCGAGGGACGCAGTCTACGAGCAGTACTTC	CASSPRDAVYEQYF
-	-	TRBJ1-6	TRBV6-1	TGTGCCAGCAGTGAAGCGCAGGGAGCAGGATCACCCCTCCACTTT	CASSEAQGAGSPLHF
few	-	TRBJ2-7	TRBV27	TGTGCCAGCAGTCAAGAGACGGAATCCTACGAGCAGTACTTC	CASSQETESYEQYF
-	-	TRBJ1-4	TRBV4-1	TGCGCCAGCAGCCAAGACCCTGGACGGCTAAATAATGAAAAACTGTTTTTT	CASSQDPGRLNNEKLFF
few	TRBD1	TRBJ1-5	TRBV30	TGTGCCTGGCAGGACAGGACGAATCAGCCCCAGCATTTT	CAWQDRTNQPQHF
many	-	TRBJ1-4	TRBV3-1	TGTGCCAGCGGCCAGGTACCCAATGAAAAACTGTTTTTT	CASGQVPNEKLFF
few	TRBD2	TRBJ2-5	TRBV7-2	TGTGCCAGCAGCCGCGGGGCTAGCGGGAAGGAGACCCAGTACTTC	CASSRGASGKETQYF
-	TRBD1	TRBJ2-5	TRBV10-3	TGTGCCATCAGTGATCCTGACAGGGGGCTTGGGGAGACCCAGTACTTC	CAISDPDRGLGETQYF
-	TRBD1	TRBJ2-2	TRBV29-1	TGCAGCGTTGCCGTCGGGGCACAGGGGACCGGGGAGCTGTTTTTT	CSVAVGAQGTGELFF
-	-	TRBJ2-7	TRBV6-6	TGTGCCAGCAGTTACACGCACGGGGGCCTCAGCTCCTACGAGCAGTACTTC	CASSYTHGGLSSYEQYF
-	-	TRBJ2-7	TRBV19	TGTGCCAGTAGGTGGCAGGTCTCAGGGGAGCAGTACTTC	CASRWQVSGEQYF
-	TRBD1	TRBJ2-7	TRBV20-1	TGCAGTGCTCCCGGGTCGAGGGGGCCCTACGAGCAGTACTTC	CSAPGSRGPYEQYF